This TCR beta chain was found in a study of read filtering for tumor transcriptome and immune sequencing. On the study more broadly: Patients were 17 male and around 15 female, mean age 65.9 years, range about 47 to 85. Fewer than 10 patients were R-ISS I, more than 15 were R-ISS II, six or seven were R-ISS III.

Trimming stripped 8 bases from V and 1 base from J, with 20 bases between. Germline assignment: CDR1 MNHNS and CDR2 SASEGT. This CDR3 contains 16 residues. This library used roughly 0.4 ug RNA and molecular barcoded adaptors spanning alpha/delta and beta/gamma chains. TCRdb fed the reads into MiXCR, producing one record per CDR3 protein. In the table there are over 50,000 distinct CDR3 sequences, nearly 20% of which are singletons. This clonotype came up many times. The source of this sequence is a donor aged 40 or over with multiple myeloma. The genes are TRBV6-1 and TRBJ1-1, with D perhaps matching TRBD1 (6 bases). The sample was a population of CD138-negative cells sorted from bone marrow. Here the CDR3 DNA reads TGTGCCAGCCGCTCGGTGGGGGCACTCGGGAACACTGAAGCTTTCTTT. Translating it yields CASRSVGALGNTEAFF.